Presented here are 2 T cell receptor beta chains from one specimen sequenced in a study of cytomegalovirus exposure and HLA in healthy donors (TCRdb year 2017). Receptor amplification or capture employed the immunoSEQ multiplex PCR assay. TCRdb carries this immuneACCESS record with in-frame sequences only. Its versions omit some clonotypes, under half of them owing to an unresolved V gene in the studies checked, with the rest unexplained. The sample data list a few hundred thousand clones, and approximately 83% of these were observed just once. The ten most abundant clones make up around 15% of the sample. Sample: PBMCs. The receptors derive from a woman between 25 and 40 years old in good health and CMV-seropositive.

The CDR3 DNA sequence: TGCGCCAGCAGCTTGGAAACCGGGGCGGTGAACACCGGGGAGCTGTTTTTT. Translated, it gives CASSLETGAVNTGELFF. The gene calls are TRBV5-1 and TRBJ2-2; either TRBD1 or TRBD2 may supply D (5 bases each). The CDR3 has 17 amino acids. V dropped 0 bases and J dropped 1 base, with 13 bases sitting between them. From germline, CDR1 is SGHRS and CDR2 YFSETQ.

This clone was seen once. This chain links TRBV11-3 with TRBJ2-7; D unclear. The CDR3 consists of 14 residues. CDR1 SGHNT and CDR2 YENEEA come from the germline V gene. V lost 2 bases, J lost 1 base, and 9 bases lay in between. The CDR3 is CASSLLSQSYEQYF. The CDR3 coding sequence is TGTGCCAGCAGCTTACTCAGTCAATCCTACGAGCAGTACTTC.